A selection of T cell receptor beta chains follows, all from one sample in a study of shared clonotypes between healthy human individuals. Repertoires were generated with immunoSEQ multiplex PCR, while TCRdb's copy carries only in-frame clones and drops some. The data contain about 520,000 clones, 90% to 97% of them singletons. Sequencing was performed on naive CD4+ T cells sorted from blood. The receptors shown here come from a woman in her 30s in good health. CDR3s include the opening cysteine and the closing phenylalanine or tryptophan. The D gene is left open where the match is weak. Only part of the rows carry a size: once, few, many, or a class if the clone is expanded.

cdr3_nt cdr3_aa j_call cdr3_length clone_size d_call v_call
TGTGCCAGCAGCAAAGGGCCAGGGGGAATGGTCTATGAGCAGTACTTC CASSKGPGGMVYEQYF TRBJ2-7 16 - - TRBV21-1
TGTGCCAGCAGCTTAGGGAAGACAGGAAGAGAGACCCAGTACTTC CASSLGKTGRETQYF TRBJ2-5 15 - - TRBV11-1
TGTGCCAGCAGTTACTCGATAAACGCAGCCTACGAGCAGTACTTC CASSYSINAAYEQYF TRBJ2-7 15 once - TRBV6-5
TGTGCCAGCAGCTTAGCAGGGGGCGAGACCCAGTACTTC CASSLAGGETQYF TRBJ2-5 13 - TRBD1 TRBV7-9
TGTGCCAGCAGCTTGGGACGGATGATTAATGAAAAACTGTTTTTT CASSLGRMINEKLFF TRBJ1-4 15 - - TRBV5-6
TGTGCCAGCAGTTCCCTGCTACTTTTAGAATACAATGAGCAGTTCTTC CASSSLLLLEYNEQFF TRBJ2-1 16 - - TRBV6-5
TGTGCCAGCAGTTCCCCAATAGCGGGAGGCTACAATGAGCAGTTCTTC CASSSPIAGGYNEQFF TRBJ2-1 16 - TRBD2 TRBV7-9
TGCGCCAGCAGCCAAGTGACGTCAGGCGGGGCAGATACGCAGTATTTT CASSQVTSGGADTQYF TRBJ2-3 16 few - TRBV4-1
TGTGCCAGCAGCCCAGGACAGGGTCCTCGGGAGCAGTACTTC CASSPGQGPREQYF TRBJ2-7 14 - TRBD1 TRBV7-2
TGTGCCACCAGCAGAGATTTGTTAGCTGAAGCTTTCTTT CATSRDLLAEAFF TRBJ1-1 13 - - TRBV15
TGTGCCAGCAGCTACGACAGCAGAAGGGAAAAACTGTTTTTT CASSYDSRREKLFF TRBJ1-4 14 - - TRBV11-2
TGTGCCAGCTCACCACCTCGAGTAGCGGACTCCTACAATGAGCAGTTCTTC CASSPPRVADSYNEQFF TRBJ2-1 17 once - TRBV18
TGTGCCAGCTCACCGGGCCGTTCCTACGAGCAGTACTTC CASSPGRSYEQYF TRBJ2-7 13 - - TRBV18
TGTGCCAGCAGCTTAGGGACAGGGCGAACTGAAGCTTTCTTT CASSLGTGRTEAFF TRBJ1-1 14 - TRBD1 TRBV7-2
TGTGCCAGCAGACCTGGGACAGAAGGAAACACCATATATTTT CASRPGTEGNTIYF TRBJ1-3 14 - TRBD1 TRBV5-4
TGTGCCTGGAGTTGTCAGCCCCAGCATTTT CAWSCQPQHF TRBJ1-5 10 - - TRBV30